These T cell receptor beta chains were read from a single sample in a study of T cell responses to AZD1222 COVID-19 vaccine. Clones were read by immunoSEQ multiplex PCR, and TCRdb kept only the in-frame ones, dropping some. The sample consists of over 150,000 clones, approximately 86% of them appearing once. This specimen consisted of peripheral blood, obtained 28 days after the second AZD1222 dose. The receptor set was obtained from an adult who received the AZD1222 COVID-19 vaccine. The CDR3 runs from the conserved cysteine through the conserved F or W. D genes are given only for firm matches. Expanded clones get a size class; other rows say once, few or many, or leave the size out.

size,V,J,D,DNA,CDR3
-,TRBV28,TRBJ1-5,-,TGTGCCAGCAGCGAAAATAATCAGCCCCAGCATTTT,CASSENNQPQHF
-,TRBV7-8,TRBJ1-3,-,TGTGCCAGCAGCTTAGCGGGCCGGTCCTCTGGAAACACCATATATTTT,CASSLAGRSSGNTIYF
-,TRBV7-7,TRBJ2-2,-,TGTGCTAGCAGCCCAGGCCAGGTGGAGGGATCCGGGGAGCTGTTTTTT,CASSPGQVEGSGELFF
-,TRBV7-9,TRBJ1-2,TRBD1,TGTGCCAGCAGTACCACGGACAGGGACTATGGCTACACCTTC,CASSTTDRDYGYTF
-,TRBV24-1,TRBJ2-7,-,TGTGCCACCAGTGATCGACAGCACGAGCAGTACTTC,CATSDRQHEQYF
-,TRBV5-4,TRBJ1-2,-,TGTGCCAGCAGCTTGGACAGTTCTAACTATGGCTACACCTTC,CASSLDSSNYGYTF
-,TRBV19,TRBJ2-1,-,TGTGCCAGTAGTAGGCGACCTTACTCCTACAATGAGCAGTTCTTC,CASSRRPYSYNEQFF
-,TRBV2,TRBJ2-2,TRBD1,TGTGCCAGCAGTGGCCGGGACAGGGCAGCCACCGGGGAGCTGTTTTTT,CASSGRDRAATGELFF
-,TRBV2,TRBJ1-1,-,TGTGCCAGCAGTGTAAGGCTAGGGACACTGGATATCGCTGAAGCTTTCTTT,CASSVRLGTLDIAEAFF
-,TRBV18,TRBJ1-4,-,TGTGCCAGCTCACCACCGGGCGGTCTGAGGGAAAAACTGTTTTTT,CASSPPGGLREKLFF
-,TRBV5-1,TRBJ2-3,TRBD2,TGCGCCAGCAGCTCAAAGACTAGCGGGGGAAACACAGATACGCAGTATTTT,CASSSKTSGGNTDTQYF
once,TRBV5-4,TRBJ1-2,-,TGTGCCAGCAGCTTGTCTCCCGTTCAGGGTATCTATGGCTACACCTTC,CASSLSPVQGIYGYTF
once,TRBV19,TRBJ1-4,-,TGTGCCAGTAGTATTGACAGGTCAACTAATGAAAAACTGTTTTTT,CASSIDRSTNEKLFF
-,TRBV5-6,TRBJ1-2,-,TGTGCCAGCAGCCAGCCAGGGTGGGGTGGCTACACCTTC,CASSQPGWGGYTF
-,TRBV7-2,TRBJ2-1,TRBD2,TGTGCCAGCAGCCACGGACTAGCGGGGGGTGACAATGAGCAGTTCTTC,CASSHGLAGGDNEQFF
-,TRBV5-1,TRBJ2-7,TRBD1,TGCGCCAGCAGATCGTTTCCCCGTCCCCCCGGGACAGGGGCGATTGGCAGCTCCTACGAGCAGTACTTC,CASRSFPRPPGTGAIGSSYEQYF
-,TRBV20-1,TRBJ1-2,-,TGCAGTGCTAGTAGGGGGGGCAAAGGCTACACCTTC,CSASRGGKGYTF
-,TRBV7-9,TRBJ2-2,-,TGTGCCAGCAGTGTCCTGGACAGAAACACCGGGGAGCTGTTTTTT,CASSVLDRNTGELFF
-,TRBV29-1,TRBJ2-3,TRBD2,TGCAGCGTTGACCAGCGGGGGCCCTACACAGATACGCAGTATTTT,CSVDQRGPYTDTQYF
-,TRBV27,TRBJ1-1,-,TGTGCCAGCAGTTTAGGGCAGGGTTTCACTGAAGCTTTCTTT,CASSLGQGFTEAFF
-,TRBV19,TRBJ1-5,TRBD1,TGTGCCAGTAGTTTACCACAGGGGTTACGTCAGCCCCAGCATTTT,CASSLPQGLRQPQHF
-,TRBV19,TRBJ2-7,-,TGTGCCAGCAAGCGGGCAGGGGCCTACGAGCAGTACTTC,CASKRAGAYEQYF
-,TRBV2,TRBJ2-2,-,TGTGCCAGCAGGGCCGGGGACTTGGGCACCGGGGAGCTGTTTTTT,CASRAGDLGTGELFF
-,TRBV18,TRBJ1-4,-,TGTGCCAGCTCACCACTGACAGCAACTAATGAAAAACTGTTTTTT,CASSPLTATNEKLFF
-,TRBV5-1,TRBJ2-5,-,TGCGCCAGCAGCTTGTACCTGGGGCGCGGGGAGACCCAGTACTTC,CASSLYLGRGETQYF
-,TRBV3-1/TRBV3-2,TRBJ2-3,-,TGTGCCAGCAGCCAGGGGGGTAGTGGGCTGGATACGCAGTATTTT,CASSQGGSGLDTQYF
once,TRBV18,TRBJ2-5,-,TGTGCCAGCTCACCAAGCCAGGGACGTTCCCAAGAGACCCAGTACTTC,CASSPSQGRSQETQYF
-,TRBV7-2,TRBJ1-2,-,TGTGCCAGCAGCCCCCCGGGACGGCTAGGCTCTGGCTACACCTTC,CASSPPGRLGSGYTF
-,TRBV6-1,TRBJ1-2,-,TGTGCCAGCAGTGAAGCGCTTACGGGCGCTCGGGGCTACACCTTC,CASSEALTGARGYTF
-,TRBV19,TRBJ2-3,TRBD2,TGTGCCACTAGCGGGGGTTTCACAGATACGCAGTATTTT,CATSGGFTDTQYF
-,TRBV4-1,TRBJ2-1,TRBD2,TGCGCCAGCAGCCAAGATGGACTAGCGGGGGCCAATGAGCAGTTCTTC,CASSQDGLAGANEQFF
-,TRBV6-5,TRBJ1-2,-,TGTGCCAGCAGTCGCGGGGACTATGGCTACACCTTC,CASSRGDYGYTF
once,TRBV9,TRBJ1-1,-,TGTGCCAGCAGCGTAAGGCAGGGAGACACTGAAGCTTTCTTT,CASSVRQGDTEAFF
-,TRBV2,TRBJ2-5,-,TGTGCCAGCAGTGAAGCGTTAGGCCTGGGGGAGACCCAGTACTTC,CASSEALGLGETQYF
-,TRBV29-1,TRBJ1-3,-,TGCAGCGGACTCGACGGGAGCTCTGGAAACACCATATATTTT,CSGLDGSSGNTIYF
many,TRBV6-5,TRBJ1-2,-,TGTGCCAGCAGACGAACAGGTTATGAGTATGGCTACACCTTC,CASRRTGYEYGYTF